The T cell receptor beta chain under discussion was sequenced for a study of cytotoxic CD8 clonotypes in ibrutinib-treated CLL. CDR1 and CDR2 from the germline V gene are SQVTM and ANQGSEA. CDR3 length: 13 amino acids. V lost 7 bases, J lost 0 bases, and 13 bases lay in between. Study-level results: Public clonotypes (which were uncommon) either contracted or remained stable on treatment. Starting clonality was above that of age-matched healthy donors and tracked circulating CD8+ T-cell counts.

Comments on this clone: The antigen remains undetermined.

The repertoire was sequenced with immunoSEQ multiplex PCR; TCRdb's copy has only in-frame clones and lacks some. This table has some 200,000 clones, roughly 79% appearing once. This chain links TRBV29-1 with TRBJ2-7; D is tentatively TRBD1 or TRBD2 (5 bases each). This sequence originates from a human donor with chronic lymphocytic leukemia. The input for sequencing was PBMCs, taken after 12 months of ibrutinib treatment. The CDR3 nucleotides read TGCAGCGCACTCGGGACGGACTCCTACGAGCAGTACTTC. It specifies CSALGTDSYEQYF.